The clone carrying this TCR beta chain was picked up one time. The repertoire was sequenced with immunoSEQ multiplex PCR; TCRdb's copy has only in-frame clones and lacks some. The table shows about 85,000 clones, with approximately 89% occurring only once. The data stem from a study of T cell changes during pregnancy in multiple sclerosis. This CDR3 is 14 amino acids long. V was clipped by 11 bases and J by 0 bases, with 16 bases between them. Germline CDR1 and CDR2: MNHNS and SASEGT. This receptor was taken from a female donor with multiple sclerosis, enrolled in a pregnancy study. This material consisted of peripheral blood, taken in the first trimester of pregnancy. The V call is TRBV6-1, the J call TRBJ1-1; D unresolved. For the CDR3, the DNA is TGTGCCGTCCAGAGGGCCGTACTGAACACTGAAGCTTTCTTT. Its translation: CAVQRAVLNTEAFF.